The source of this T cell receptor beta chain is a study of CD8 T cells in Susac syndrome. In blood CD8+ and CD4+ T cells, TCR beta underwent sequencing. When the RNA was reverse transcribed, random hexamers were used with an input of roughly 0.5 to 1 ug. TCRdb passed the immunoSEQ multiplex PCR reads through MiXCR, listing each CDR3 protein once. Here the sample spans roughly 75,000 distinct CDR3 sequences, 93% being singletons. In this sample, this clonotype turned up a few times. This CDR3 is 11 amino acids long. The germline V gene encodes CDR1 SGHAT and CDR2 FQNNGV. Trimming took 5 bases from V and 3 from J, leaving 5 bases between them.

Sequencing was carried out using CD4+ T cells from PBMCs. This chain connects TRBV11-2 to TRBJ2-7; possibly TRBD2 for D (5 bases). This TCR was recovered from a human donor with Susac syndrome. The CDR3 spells CASSRGYEQYF. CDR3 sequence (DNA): TGTGCCAGCAGCCGGGGCTACGAGCAGTACTTC.